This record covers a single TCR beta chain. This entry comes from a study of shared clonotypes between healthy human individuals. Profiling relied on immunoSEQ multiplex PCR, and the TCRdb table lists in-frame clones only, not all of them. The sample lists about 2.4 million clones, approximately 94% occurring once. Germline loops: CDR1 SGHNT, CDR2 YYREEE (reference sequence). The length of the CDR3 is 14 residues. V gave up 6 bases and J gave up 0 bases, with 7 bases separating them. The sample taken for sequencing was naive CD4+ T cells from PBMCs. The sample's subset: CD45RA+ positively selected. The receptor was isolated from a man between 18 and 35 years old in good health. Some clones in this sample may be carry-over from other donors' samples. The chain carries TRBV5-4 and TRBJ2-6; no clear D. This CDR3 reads CASTWGSGANVLTF. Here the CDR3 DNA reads TGTGCCAGCACCTGGGGCTCTGGGGCCAACGTCCTGACTTTC.